Listed below are T cell receptor beta chains from one sample, sequenced in a study of T cell responses to AZD1222 COVID-19 vaccine. Assay used: immunoSEQ multiplex PCR; TCRdb lists only in-frame clones, some missing. The profile covers 170,000 or so clones, with about nine tenths appearing a single time and about 2.8% taken by the ten largest. Specimen: peripheral blood, collected on day 0 of AZD1222 vaccination. Source of these receptors: an adult in good health. Each CDR3 is given with its conserved first and last residue. The D gene is left open where the match is weak. The listing skips clone size in some rows; elsewhere it reads once, few, many or a size class.

CDR3 DNA,CDR3 protein,J gene,D gene,clone size,V gene
TGCGCCAGCAGCCCCGGGATTACGGGGGAGACCCAGTACTTC,CASSPGITGETQYF,TRBJ2-5,NA,once,TRBV5-1
TGCGCCAGCAGTCAAAGGGGAAAGAACACCGGGGAGCTGTTTTTT,CASSQRGKNTGELFF,TRBJ2-2,NA,NA,TRBV23-1
TGTGCCAGCTCACCCAAGGGACAGCCTGGCTATGGCTACACCTTC,CASSPKGQPGYGYTF,TRBJ1-2,TRBD1,NA,TRBV18
TGTGCCAGCAGAGGCGGACAGGGGGCGTTTCATGAGCAGTTCTTC,CASRGGQGAFHEQFF,TRBJ2-1,TRBD1,once,TRBV27
TGTGCCTGGAGTGTCCGGACAGGGGATGAAAAACTGTTTTTT,CAWSVRTGDEKLFF,TRBJ1-4,TRBD1,NA,TRBV30
TGTGCCAGCAGCTTAGGGGAGGGGTCGGGAAGCATTCAGTACTTC,CASSLGEGSGSIQYF,TRBJ2-4,TRBD2,NA,TRBV11-2
TGTGCCAGCAGTCCCCAGGGGAGGGGGGCCAACGTCCTGACTTTC,CASSPQGRGANVLTF,TRBJ2-6,NA,NA,TRBV27
TGTGCCAGCAGCGAGGGTCCCATTCAGTACTTC,CASSEGPIQYF,TRBJ2-4,NA,NA,TRBV6-5
TGTGCCAGCAGACGCGGCTTACAGGGATCGGCTGAAGCTTTCTTT,CASRRGLQGSAEAFF,TRBJ1-1,NA,once,TRBV27
TGTGCCAGCAGCCCGACGGTCGGTTCCTACGAGCAGTACTTC,CASSPTVGSYEQYF,TRBJ2-7,NA,NA,TRBV14
TGTGCCAGCTCACCATTGGAGAGGAATTCACCCCTCCACTTT,CASSPLERNSPLHF,TRBJ1-6,NA,NA,TRBV18
TGTGCCAGCTCACAGGGACAGGGCATTGACGAGCAGTACTTC,CASSQGQGIDEQYF,TRBJ2-7,TRBD1,NA,TRBV18
TGTGCCAGCAGCGCCGACAGGGGGTCCTATGGCTACACCTTC,CASSADRGSYGYTF,TRBJ1-2,TRBD1,NA,TRBV6-5
TGTGCCAGCTCACTCAGCGGGGGGCCATACAATGAGCAGTTCTTC,CASSLSGGPYNEQFF,TRBJ2-1,TRBD2,NA,TRBV5-4
TGTGCCAGCAGCTCCGGGACAGGGCGCACCGGGGAGCTGTTTTTT,CASSSGTGRTGELFF,TRBJ2-2,TRBD1,NA,TRBV6-5
TGTGCCAGCAGCTTATCCGGGCACGAGCAGTACTTC,CASSLSGHEQYF,TRBJ2-7,NA,NA,TRBV7-3
TGTGCCACCCCTGCCGGCAGAATTAACTATGGCTACACCTTC,CATPAGRINYGYTF,TRBJ1-2,NA,NA,TRBV30
TGTGCCAGCAGCAAAGAAGGACAGAACACTGAAGCTTTCTTT,CASSKEGQNTEAFF,TRBJ1-1,NA,few,TRBV21-1
TGTGCCAGCAGCGCAGCACAGGGGGGAAATACTGAAGCTTTCTTT,CASSAAQGGNTEAFF,TRBJ1-1,TRBD1,NA,TRBV7-9
TGTGCCAGCAGTCGCCCCTCCTCGACGGGAGGGAATTCACCCCTCCACTTT,CASSRPSSTGGNSPLHF,TRBJ1-6,NA,NA,TRBV6-7
TGTGCCAGCAGTGGAGTAGCGGGGGCCAACGTCCTGACTTTC,CASSGVAGANVLTF,TRBJ2-6,NA,NA,TRBV2
TGTGCCAGCAGCTTAGTTGGTGGAGAAGCCTACGAGCAGTACTTC,CASSLVGGEAYEQYF,TRBJ2-7,NA,NA,TRBV7-2
TGTGCCAGCAGCGTCACAGGGAAAGGTGGCTACACCTTC,CASSVTGKGGYTF,TRBJ1-2,NA,NA,TRBV9
TGTGCCAGCAGCGGCAGGTTCGGCTACACCTTC,CASSGRFGYTF,TRBJ1-2,NA,NA,TRBV6-4
TGCAGCGTTGTTATGCCAGATAAAAACTATGGCTACACCTTC,CSVVMPDKNYGYTF,TRBJ1-2,NA,NA,TRBV29-1
TGTGCCAGCAGCGTAGAGCCCAGGCCCATCTCTGGAAACACCATATATTTT,CASSVEPRPISGNTIYF,TRBJ1-3,NA,NA,TRBV9
TGTGCCAGTAGCAAGACAGGGTATGGCTACACCTTC,CASSKTGYGYTF,TRBJ1-2,TRBD1,NA,TRBV19
TGTGCCAGCAGCCAAGTGGTCTGGGGGGCGCCGTCTAGCGCTAATAACACCGGGGAGCTGTTTTTT,CASSQVVWGAPSSANNTGELFF,TRBJ2-2,NA,NA,TRBV14
TGTGCCAGCAGCTCAGGGACAGGGGGCGATCAGCCCCAGCATTTT,CASSSGTGGDQPQHF,TRBJ1-5,TRBD1,NA,TRBV11-2
TGCGCCAGCAGCCTGGGACAGGGAGAAGGCTACACCTTC,CASSLGQGEGYTF,TRBJ1-2,TRBD1,NA,TRBV5-1
TGTGCCAGCAGTTACCAGGGGCGGGACACTGAAGCTTTCTTT,CASSYQGRDTEAFF,TRBJ1-1,NA,NA,TRBV6-5
TGTGCCAGCAGCCTTCAGGGACTAGCGGGGGATACGCAGTATTTT,CASSLQGLAGDTQYF,TRBJ2-3,TRBD2,NA,TRBV5-5
TGTGCCAGCAGCTTAGAACGACTTTTCGCTAGCGAGCAGTACTTC,CASSLERLFASEQYF,TRBJ2-7,NA,few,TRBV7-8
TGCGCCAGCAGCTTGGCGGGGGAGAACTATGGCTACACCTTC,CASSLAGENYGYTF,TRBJ1-2,NA,few,TRBV5-1
TGTGCCAGCAGTTACTCGAGTGCAGCGATGAACACTGAAGCTTTCTTT,CASSYSSAAMNTEAFF,TRBJ1-1,NA,NA,TRBV6-5
TGTGCCAGCAGCTCTACAGGGAGCCAAGAGCAGTTCTTC,CASSSTGSQEQFF,TRBJ2-1,NA,once,TRBV6-6
TGTGCCAGCAGCTCTGCAGCAGGCGATGAAAAACTGTTTTTT,CASSSAAGDEKLFF,TRBJ1-4,NA,NA,TRBV7-2
TGTGCCAGCAGCGTAGAGGGACAGGGTAGACACGAGCAGTACTTC,CASSVEGQGRHEQYF,TRBJ2-7,TRBD1,NA,TRBV9
TGTGCCAGCAGCCAAGACGCACCCTCCGGCGGTGAGCAGTTCTTC,CASSQDAPSGGEQFF,TRBJ2-1,NA,NA,TRBV4-2
TGTGCCAGCAGTTTATCGGGAACAGGGGCCGCATCTAATTCACCCCTCCACTTT,CASSLSGTGAASNSPLHF,TRBJ1-6,TRBD1,NA,TRBV27
TGTGCCAGTAGTACGTCCGGGACAGGGGGCTACGAGCAGTACTTC,CASSTSGTGGYEQYF,TRBJ2-7,TRBD1,NA,TRBV19
TGTGCCAGCAGAGGGCGAGGCGAACAGCCCCAGCATTTT,CASRGRGEQPQHF,TRBJ1-5,NA,NA,TRBV2